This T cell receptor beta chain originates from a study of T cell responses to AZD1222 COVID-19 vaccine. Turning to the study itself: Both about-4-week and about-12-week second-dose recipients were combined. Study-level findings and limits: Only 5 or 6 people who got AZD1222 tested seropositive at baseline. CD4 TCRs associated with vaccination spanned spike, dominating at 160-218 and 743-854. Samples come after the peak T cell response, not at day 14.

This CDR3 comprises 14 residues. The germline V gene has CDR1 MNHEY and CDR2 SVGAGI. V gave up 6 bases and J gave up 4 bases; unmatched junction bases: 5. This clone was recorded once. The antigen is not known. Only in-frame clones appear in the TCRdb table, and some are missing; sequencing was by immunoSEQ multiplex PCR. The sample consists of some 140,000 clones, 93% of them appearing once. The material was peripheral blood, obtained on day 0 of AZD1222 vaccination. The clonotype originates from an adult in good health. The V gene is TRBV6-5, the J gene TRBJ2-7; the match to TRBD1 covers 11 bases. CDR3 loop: CASSQGQGAYEQYF. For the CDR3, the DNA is TGTGCCAGCAGCCAAGGACAGGGGGCTTACGAGCAGTACTTC.